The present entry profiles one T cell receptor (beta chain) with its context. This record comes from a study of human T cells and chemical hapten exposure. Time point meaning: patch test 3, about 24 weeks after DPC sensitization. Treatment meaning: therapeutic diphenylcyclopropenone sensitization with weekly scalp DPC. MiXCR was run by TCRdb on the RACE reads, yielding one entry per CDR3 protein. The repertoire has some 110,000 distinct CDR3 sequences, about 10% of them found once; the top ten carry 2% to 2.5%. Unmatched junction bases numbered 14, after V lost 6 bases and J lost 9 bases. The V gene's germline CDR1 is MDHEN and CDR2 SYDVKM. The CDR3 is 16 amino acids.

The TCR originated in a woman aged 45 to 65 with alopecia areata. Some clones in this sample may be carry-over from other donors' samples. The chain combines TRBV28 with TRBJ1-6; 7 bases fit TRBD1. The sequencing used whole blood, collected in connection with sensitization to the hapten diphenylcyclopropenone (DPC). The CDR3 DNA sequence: TGTGCCAGCAGACCCCCACCGGGACAGCGGGCTTCACCCCTCCACTTT. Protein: CASRPPPGQRASPLHF.